This is a list of T cell receptor beta chains from one sample in a study of neoadjuvant anti-PD-1 for oral cavity cancer. Produced via immunoSEQ multiplex PCR; TCRdb's table is partial and in-frame only. This sample has over 13,000 clones, with roughly 70% found just once. Sequenced here: PBMCs, sampled after nivolumab (anti-PD-1) treatment. These receptors were obtained from a person aged 35-79 years with oral cavity squamous cell carcinoma. Each CDR3 is given with its conserved first and last residue. D genes are given only for firm matches. A clone size is listed for some rows: how often the clone was seen (once, few, many), or a class if it is expanded.

V,J,size,D,DNA,CDR3
TRBV6-6,TRBJ2-7,-,-,TGTGCCAGCAGTTACTCCGCAGGGATCTACGAGCAGTACTTC,CASSYSAGIYEQYF
TRBV10-3,TRBJ1-5,few,-,TGTGCCATCAGTGAGACGAGCAGCTCCTATCAGCCCCAGCATTTT,CAISETSSSYQPQHF
TRBV7-9,TRBJ2-1,once,-,TGTGCCAGCAGCTTAGGTTGGCCAGTCCTTACCCATGAGCAGTTCTTC,CASSLGWPVLTHEQFF
TRBV11-3,TRBJ2-2,-,TRBD1,TGTGCCAGCAGCTTAGATTCTGTCGGACAGGGTTATAACGGGGAGCTGTTTTTT,CASSLDSVGQGYNGELFF
TRBV5-5,TRBJ2-3,once,TRBD1,TGTGCCAGCAGCTTCAACCAACAGGGGTGGGGCACAGATACGCAGTATTTT,CASSFNQQGWGTDTQYF
TRBV9,TRBJ2-7,-,-,TGTGCCAGCAGCGTAGACCCCGGGCAGGCGGACGAGCAGTACTTC,CASSVDPGQADEQYF
TRBV4-1,TRBJ1-4,-,-,TGCGCCAGCAGCCAAGATTCAAGGGGGGGTGAAAAACTGTTTTTT,CASSQDSRGGEKLFF
TRBV19,TRBJ1-3,-,-,TGTGCCAGTAGTACCAGTTCCCAGGGCGCTAGCTCTGGAAACACCATATATTTT,CASSTSSQGASSGNTIYF
TRBV11-2,TRBJ1-2,-,-,TGTGCCAGCAGCCATCCATGGGACGCCTCCCGAGCTAACTATGGCTACACCTTC,CASSHPWDASRANYGYTF
TRBV30,TRBJ1-1,-,-,TGTGCCTGGAGTGTAGGCACTGAAGCTTTCTTT,CAWSVGTEAFF
TRBV5-1,TRBJ2-5,-,-,TGCGCCAGCACCACCCAAGAGACCCAGTACTTC,CASTTQETQYF
TRBV4-1,TRBJ1-6,-,-,TGCGCCAGCAGCCAAGTCGGCTCACAGAGCCCCTATTCACCCCTCCACTTT,CASSQVGSQSPYSPLHF
TRBV27,TRBJ2-7,-,-,TGTGCCAGCAGTTCAACTATTATGGGAGGCGAGCAGTACTTC,CASSSTIMGGEQYF
TRBV4-1,TRBJ1-5,once,-,TGCGCCAGCAGCCAAGAACTGGGGGAATATCAGCCCCAGCATTTT,CASSQELGEYQPQHF
TRBV6-5,TRBJ1-1,-,-,TGTGCCAGCAGTTACGGAGGGTTCTCGAACACTGAAGCTTTCTTT,CASSYGGFSNTEAFF
TRBV7-9,TRBJ2-1,-,-,TGTGCCAGCAGCTTTAGGCTTCTAAGCTCCTACAATGAGCAGTTCTTC,CASSFRLLSSYNEQFF
TRBV19,TRBJ1-5,-,TRBD1,TGTGCCAGTAGTATCGGGACAGGGGGCTATCAGCCCCAGCATTTT,CASSIGTGGYQPQHF
TRBV30,TRBJ1-5,-,-,TGTGCCTGGAGTACCGGAAGCTTCAATCAGCCCCAGCATTTT,CAWSTGSFNQPQHF
TRBV7-9,TRBJ2-1,-,-,TGTGCCAGCAGCTCCCCCCCGGTCGATGAGCAGTTCTTC,CASSSPPVDEQFF
TRBV2,TRBJ1-1,few,-,TGTGCCAGCAGTGAGAGCAACCCGGAGTACACTGAAGCTTTCTTT,CASSESNPEYTEAFF
TRBV19,TRBJ1-3,-,-,TGTGCCAGTAAGCCTACCCACTCTGGAAACACCATATATTTT,CASKPTHSGNTIYF
TRBV19,TRBJ2-4,-,TRBD1,TGTGCCAGTAGTCCGGGGACAGCTGAAAACATTCAGTACTTC,CASSPGTAENIQYF
TRBV25-1,TRBJ1-5,-,-,TGTGCCAGCAGTAGCCGATCTGGGGAACCCCAGCATTTT,CASSSRSGEPQHF
TRBV27,TRBJ2-1,-,-,TGTGCCAGCAGTTTGACAGGACTTTCCTACAATGAGCAGTTCTTC,CASSLTGLSYNEQFF
TRBV27,TRBJ1-1,-,-,TGTGCCAGCTCAAGGGAGGGCAGCAACACTGAAGCTTTCTTT,CASSREGSNTEAFF